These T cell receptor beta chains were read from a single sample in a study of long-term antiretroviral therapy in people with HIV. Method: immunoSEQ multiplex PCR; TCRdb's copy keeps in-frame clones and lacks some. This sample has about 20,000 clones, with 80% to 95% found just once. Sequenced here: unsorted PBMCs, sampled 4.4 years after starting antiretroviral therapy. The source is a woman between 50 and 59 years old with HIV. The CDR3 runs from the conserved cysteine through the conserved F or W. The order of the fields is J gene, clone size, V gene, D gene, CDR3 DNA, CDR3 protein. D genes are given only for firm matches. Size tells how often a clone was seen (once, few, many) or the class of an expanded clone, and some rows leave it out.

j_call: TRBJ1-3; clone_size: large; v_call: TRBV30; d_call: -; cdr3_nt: TGTGCCTGGACACAGGGAGTCGGAAACACCATATATTTT; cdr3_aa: CAWTQGVGNTIYF
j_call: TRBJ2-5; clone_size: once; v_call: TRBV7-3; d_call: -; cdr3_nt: TGTGCCAGCAGCTTCAACGTAGAAGAGACCCAGTACTTC; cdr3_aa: CASSFNVEETQYF
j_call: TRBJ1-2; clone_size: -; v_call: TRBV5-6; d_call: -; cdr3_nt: TGTGCCAGCAGCTTTCGAAACTATGGCTACACCTTC; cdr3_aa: CASSFRNYGYTF
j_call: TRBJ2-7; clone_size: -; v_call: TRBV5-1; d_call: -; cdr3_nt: TGCGCCAGCAGCATGGACCTGGGACATTTCTACGAGCAGTACTTC; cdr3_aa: CASSMDLGHFYEQYF
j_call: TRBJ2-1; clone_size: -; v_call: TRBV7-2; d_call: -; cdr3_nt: TGTGCCAGCTCCTGGAGGGGGGTCAGCTCCTACAATGAGCAGTTCTTC; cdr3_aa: CASSWRGVSSYNEQFF
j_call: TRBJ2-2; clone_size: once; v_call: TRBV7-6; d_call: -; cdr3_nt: TGTGCCAGCAGCCCACAGGAGATGAACACCGGGGAGCTGTTTTTT; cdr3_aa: CASSPQEMNTGELFF
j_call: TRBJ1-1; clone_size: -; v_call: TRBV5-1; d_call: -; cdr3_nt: TGCGCCAGCAGCTTGGGCAGGGGCGCTGAAGCTTTCTTT; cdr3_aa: CASSLGRGAEAFF
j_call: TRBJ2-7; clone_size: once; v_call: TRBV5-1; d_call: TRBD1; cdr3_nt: TGCGCCAGCAGCTTGGGGACAGGAATCGCCTACGAGCAGTACTTC; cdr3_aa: CASSLGTGIAYEQYF
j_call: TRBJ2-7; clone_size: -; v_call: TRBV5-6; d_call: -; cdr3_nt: TGTGCCAGCAATATCTGGGGAACACGAACCTACGAGCAGTACTTC; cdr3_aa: CASNIWGTRTYEQYF
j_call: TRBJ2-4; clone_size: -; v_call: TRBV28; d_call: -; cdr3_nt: TGTGCCAGCACAGGGATGTCTGAAAACATTCAGTACTTC; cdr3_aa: CASTGMSENIQYF
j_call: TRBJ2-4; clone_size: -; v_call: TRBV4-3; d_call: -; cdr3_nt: TGCGCCAGCAGCCAAGATTTGACGGCAGGATCAGCCAAAAACATTCAGTACTTC; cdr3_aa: CASSQDLTAGSAKNIQYF
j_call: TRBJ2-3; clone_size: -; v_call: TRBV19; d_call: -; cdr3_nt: TGTGCCAGTAGTATTGGGCGGGGCACAGATACGCAGTATTTT; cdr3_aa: CASSIGRGTDTQYF
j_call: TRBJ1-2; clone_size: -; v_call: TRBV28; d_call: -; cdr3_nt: TGTGCCAGCAGTTTCGTACGGATCCTCATCCGAGGCTACACCTTC; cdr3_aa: CASSFVRILIRGYTF
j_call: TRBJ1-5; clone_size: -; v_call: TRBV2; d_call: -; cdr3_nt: TGTGCCAGCAGGGGGATTCTCAGTCAGCCCCAGCATTTT; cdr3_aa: CASRGILSQPQHF
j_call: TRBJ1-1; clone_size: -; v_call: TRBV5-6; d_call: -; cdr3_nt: TGTGCCAGCAGCTTGGCCCTAGGGGCAGGGGAGAGGGCTTTCTTT; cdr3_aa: CASSLALGAGERAFF
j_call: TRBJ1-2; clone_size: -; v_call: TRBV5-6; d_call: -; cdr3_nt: TGTGCCAGCAGCTTGGGGCAGGGGTGGCGTGGCTACACCTTC; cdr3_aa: CASSLGQGWRGYTF
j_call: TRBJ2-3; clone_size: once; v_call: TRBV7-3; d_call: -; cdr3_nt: TGTGCCAGCAGCCAACTTCAGGACGGGCCCCTCACAGATACGCAGTATTTT; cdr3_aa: CASSQLQDGPLTDTQYF
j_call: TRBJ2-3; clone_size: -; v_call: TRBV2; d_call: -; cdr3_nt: TGTGCCAGCAGTGGGATGGCGTGGACGCAGTATTTT; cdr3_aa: CASSGMAWTQYF
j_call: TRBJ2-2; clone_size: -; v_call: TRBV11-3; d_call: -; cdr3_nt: TGTGCCAGCAGCTTAGGGGGGGGGACAGCCAACACCGGGGAGCTGTTTTTT; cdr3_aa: CASSLGGGTANTGELFF
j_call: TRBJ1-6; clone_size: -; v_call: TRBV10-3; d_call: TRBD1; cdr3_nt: TGTGCCATCAGGGGGGACAGAGGGAGCTGGTCACCCCTCCACTTT; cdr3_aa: CAIRGDRGSWSPLHF
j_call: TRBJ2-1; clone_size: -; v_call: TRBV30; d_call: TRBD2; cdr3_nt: TGTGCCTTGACTAGCGGGGGGGCCCCGAATGAGCAGTTCTTC; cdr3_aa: CALTSGGAPNEQFF
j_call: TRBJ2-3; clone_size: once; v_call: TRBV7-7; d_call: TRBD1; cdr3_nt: TGTGCTAGCAGCGTAGGGACAGGCGAGGCAGATACGCAGTATTTT; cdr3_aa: CASSVGTGEADTQYF
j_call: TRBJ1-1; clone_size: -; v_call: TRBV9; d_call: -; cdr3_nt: TGTGCCAGCAGCGCCGACGGGGGAACTGAAGCTTTCTTT; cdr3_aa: CASSADGGTEAFF
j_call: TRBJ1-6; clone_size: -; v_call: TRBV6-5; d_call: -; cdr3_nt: TGTGCCAGCAGGAGAGAGAGCTCCTATAATTCACCCCTCCACTTT; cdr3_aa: CASRRESSYNSPLHF
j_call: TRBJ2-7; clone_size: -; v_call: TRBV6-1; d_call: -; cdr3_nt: TGTGCCAGTCGACAGGGAGGATCCTACGAGCAGTACTTC; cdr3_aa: CASRQGGSYEQYF
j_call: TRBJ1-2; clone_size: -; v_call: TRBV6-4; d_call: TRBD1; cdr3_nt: TGTGCCAGCAGTGACTCGACTGGGACAGCGGCTGGCTACACCTTC; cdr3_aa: CASSDSTGTAAGYTF
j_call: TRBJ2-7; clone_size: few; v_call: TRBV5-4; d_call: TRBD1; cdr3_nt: TGTGCCAGCAGCTTCCCGGGACAGGGACTCTACGAGCAGTACTTC; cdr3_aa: CASSFPGQGLYEQYF
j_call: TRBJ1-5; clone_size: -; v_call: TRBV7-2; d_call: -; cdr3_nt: TGTGCCAGCAGCTTGGACGGGCGGTATCAGCCCCAGCATTTT; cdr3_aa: CASSLDGRYQPQHF
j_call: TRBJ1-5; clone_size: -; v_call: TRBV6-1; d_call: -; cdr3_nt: TGTGCCAGCACTCAGGGCGGGGGTCATCAGCCCCAGCATTTT; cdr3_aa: CASTQGGGHQPQHF
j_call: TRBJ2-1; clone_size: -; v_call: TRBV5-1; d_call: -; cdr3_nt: TGCGCCAGCAGCTTAACAAGGTACAATGAGCAGTTCTTC; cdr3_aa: CASSLTRYNEQFF
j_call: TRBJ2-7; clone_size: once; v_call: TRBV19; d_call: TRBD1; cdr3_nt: TGTGCCAGTAGTCCACCGACGGGGACAGGGGCCGTCGAGCAGTACTTC; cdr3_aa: CASSPPTGTGAVEQYF
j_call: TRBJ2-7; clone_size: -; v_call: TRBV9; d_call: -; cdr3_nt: TGTGCCAGCAGCGTAGGTCAACTGGATTACTCCTACGAGCAGTACTTC; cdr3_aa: CASSVGQLDYSYEQYF
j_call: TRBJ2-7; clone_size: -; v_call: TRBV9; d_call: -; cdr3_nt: TGTGCCAGCAGCGCCCGGTTTGAAAGCTACGAGCAGTACTTC; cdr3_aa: CASSARFESYEQYF
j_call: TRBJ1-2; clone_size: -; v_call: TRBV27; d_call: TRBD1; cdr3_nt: TGTGCCAGCAGCCGGACAGGGGGAGGTGGCTATGGCTACACCTTC; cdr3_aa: CASSRTGGGGYGYTF
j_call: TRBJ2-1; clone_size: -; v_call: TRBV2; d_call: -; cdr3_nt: TGTGCCAGGACGAGCTACAATGAGCAGTTCTTC; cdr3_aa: CARTSYNEQFF
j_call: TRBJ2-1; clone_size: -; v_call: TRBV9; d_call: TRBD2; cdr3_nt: TGTGCCAGCAGCGGATCACGAGCTAGCGGGGATTACAATGAGCAGTTCTTC; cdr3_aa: CASSGSRASGDYNEQFF
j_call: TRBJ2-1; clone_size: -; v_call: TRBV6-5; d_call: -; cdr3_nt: TGTGCCAGCAGTTACTCGCGAACTTACAATGAGCAGTTCTTC; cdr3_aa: CASSYSRTYNEQFF
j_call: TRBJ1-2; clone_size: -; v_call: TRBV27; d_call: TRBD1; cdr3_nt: TGTGCCAGCAGTTTATCGGGACAGGGGTATGGCTACACCTTC; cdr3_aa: CASSLSGQGYGYTF
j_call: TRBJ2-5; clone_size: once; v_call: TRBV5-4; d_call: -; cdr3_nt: TGTGCCAGCAGCTTGGGGGATTTGAGGGAAGAGACCCAGTACTTC; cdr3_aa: CASSLGDLREETQYF
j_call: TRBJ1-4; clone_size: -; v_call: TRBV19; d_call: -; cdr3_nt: TGTGCCAGTAGTTGGGGTTTAGATAATGAAAAACTGTTTTTT; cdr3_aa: CASSWGLDNEKLFF
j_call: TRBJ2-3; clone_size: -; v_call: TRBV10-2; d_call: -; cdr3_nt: TGCGCCAGCAGCGTAGCGGCAGATACGCAGTATTTT; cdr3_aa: CASSVAADTQYF
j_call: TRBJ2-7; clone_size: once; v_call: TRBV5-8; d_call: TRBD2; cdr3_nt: TGTGCCAGCAGCTTGGGACTAGCGAGGTATTCCGAGCAGTACTTC; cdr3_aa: CASSLGLARYSEQYF
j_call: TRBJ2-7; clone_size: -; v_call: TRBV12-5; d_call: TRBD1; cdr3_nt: TGTGCTAGTGGTTTGACCCGGACAGGGGGTCAGTACGAGCAGTACTTC; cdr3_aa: CASGLTRTGGQYEQYF
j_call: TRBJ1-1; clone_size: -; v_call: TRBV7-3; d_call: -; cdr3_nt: TGTGCCAGCAGCTTAACAGCGTTTGGGACTGAAGCTTTCTTT; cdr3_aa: CASSLTAFGTEAFF
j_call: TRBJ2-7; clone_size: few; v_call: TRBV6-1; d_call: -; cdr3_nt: TGTGCCAGCAGTGAAGGGGGGCAGGTTCTGTACGAGCAGTACTTC; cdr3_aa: CASSEGGQVLYEQYF
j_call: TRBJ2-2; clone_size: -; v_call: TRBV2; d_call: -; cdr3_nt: TGTGCCAGCAAGGCGAGGACAGAGAACACCGGGGAGCTGTTTTTT; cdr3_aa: CASKARTENTGELFF
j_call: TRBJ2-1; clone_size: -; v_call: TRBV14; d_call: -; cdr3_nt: TGTGCCAGCAGCCAAGGGACGGGGGCTTACAATGAGCAGTTCTTC; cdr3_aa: CASSQGTGAYNEQFF
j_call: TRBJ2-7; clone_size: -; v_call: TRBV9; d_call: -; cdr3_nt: TGTGCCAGCAGCGTAGTCCCTGATTCCTACGAGCAGTACTTC; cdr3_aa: CASSVVPDSYEQYF
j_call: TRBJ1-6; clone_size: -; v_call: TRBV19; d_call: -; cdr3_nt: TGTGCCAGTAGTATACAGCAGGTTGGCAGCTCACCCCTCCACTTT; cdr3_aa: CASSIQQVGSSPLHF
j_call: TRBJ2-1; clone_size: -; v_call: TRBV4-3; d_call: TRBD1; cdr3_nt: TGCGCCAGCAGCCTCGTCGGGACAGGGAACAATGAGCAGTTCTTC; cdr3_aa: CASSLVGTGNNEQFF
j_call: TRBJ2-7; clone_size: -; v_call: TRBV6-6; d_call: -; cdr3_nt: TGTGCCTCCTGCGGCAGCACCTACGAGCAGTACTTC; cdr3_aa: CASCGSTYEQYF
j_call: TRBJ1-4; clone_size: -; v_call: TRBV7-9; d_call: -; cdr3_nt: TGTGCCAGCAGCCTCGGGACACGTCTGGGGGGGGCTGTTTTT; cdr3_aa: CASSLGTRLGGAVF
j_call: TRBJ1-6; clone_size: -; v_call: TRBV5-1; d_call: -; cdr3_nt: TGCGCCAGCAGCTCCGGGGGAGGTAATTCACCCCTCCACTTT; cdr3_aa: CASSSGGGNSPLHF
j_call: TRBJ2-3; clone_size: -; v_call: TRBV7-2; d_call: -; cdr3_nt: TGTGCCAGCAGCCCCCGAACGGGTCAAACGCAGTATTTT; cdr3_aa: CASSPRTGQTQYF
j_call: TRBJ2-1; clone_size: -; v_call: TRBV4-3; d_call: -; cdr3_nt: TGCGCCAGCAGCCAAGAGACCCTTGCCTACAATGAGCAGTTCTTC; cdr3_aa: CASSQETLAYNEQFF